Below are 11 T cell receptor beta chains sequenced from a single sample in a study of blood T cell repertoires in COVID-19. TCRdb's table, derived via immunoSEQ multiplex PCR, lists solely in-frame clones and lacks some. Of tens of thousands of clones detected, roughly 79% appear once; the ten largest clones hold 40% to 50%. The sequenced sample consisted of peripheral blood. Source of these receptors: a human donor in a cohort sampled during active COVID-19.

The genes are TRBV7-9 and TRBJ1-2; 9 bases agree with TRBD1. The germline gives CDR1 SEHNR, CDR2 FQNEAQ (reference sequence). Germline trimming cut 1 base from V and 3 bases from J; bases unmatched to any gene: 12. The CDR3 totals 18 residues. As DNA, the CDR3 is TGTGCCAGCAGCTTAGGGGCATTAACAGGGGGCCGGGACTATGGCTACACCTTC. It is translated as CASSLGALTGGRDYGYTF. Complete variable domain (other parts from reference TRBV7-9 and TRBJ1-2): DTGVSQNPRHKITKRGQNVTFRCDPISEHNRLYWYRQTLGQGPEFLTYFQNEAQLEKSRLLSDRFSAERPKGSFSTLEIQRTEQGDSAMYLCASSLGALTGGRDYGYTFGSGTRLTVV.

The chain couples TRBV6-5 to TRBJ2-7; D unresolved. The CDR3 is 12 amino acids. Germline V gene sequence: CDR1 MNHEY, CDR2 SVGAGI. V shed 10 bases and J shed 0 bases, with 10 bases lying between them. CDR3 bases: TGTGCCACATCACAGAGCTCCTACGAGCAGTACTTC. Its translation: CATSQSSYEQYF.

V is TRBV19 and J is TRBJ1-5; tentatively, D is TRBD1 (6 bases). With 3 bases removed from V and 6 bases from J, the gap between germline ends came to 15 bases. The CDR3 is 15 residues long. CDR1 and CDR2 (germline): LNHDA, SQIVND (reference sequence). CDR3 nucleotides: TGTGCCAGTAGTATCCCCCGGGGGGCCTCTCAGCCCCAGCATTTT. Amino acid sequence: CASSIPRGASQPQHF.

This clone was recorded a few times. This rearrangement joins TRBV19 to TRBJ1-1, with 8 bases lining up with TRBD1. CDR3 length: 16 amino acids. Germline trimming cut 3 bases from V and 1 base from J; bases unmatched to any gene: 7. Germline loops: CDR1 LNHDA, CDR2 SQIVND (reference sequence). CDR3 amino acids: CASSILLQGENTEAFF. The CDR3 DNA reads as TGTGCCAGTAGTATCCTCCTACAGGGGGAGAACACTGAAGCTTTCTTT.

This clone turned up a few times. The genes are TRBV6-6 and TRBJ1-4, with 9 positions matching TRBD1. The CDR3 contains 14 residues. V gave up 7 bases and J gave up 8 bases; unmatched junction bases: 8. The germline V gene encodes CDR1 MNHNY and CDR2 SVGAGI (reference sequence). The CDR3 nucleotides are TGTGCCAGCATTAAGGACAGGGGAGAGGAAAAACTGTTTTTT. Translation: CASIKDRGEEKLFF.

This chain links TRBV6-5 with TRBJ1-2; 9 bases align to TRBD1. Germline loops: CDR1 MNHEY, CDR2 SVGAGI. Germline trimming cut 4 bases from V and 4 bases from J; bases unmatched to any gene: 4. The CDR3 is 14 residues long. The CDR3 nucleotides read TGTGCCAGCAGTTCGACAGGGGGAGGCTATGGCTACACCTTC. Residues: CASSSTGGGYGYTF.

V is TRBV15 and J is TRBJ2-5; TRBD1 is a possible D gene (6 bases). In germline, CDR1 is LNHNV, CDR2 YYDKDF (reference sequence). The CDR3 is 15 amino acids. Trimming took off 0 bases at V and 5 bases at J, with 13 bases between the two ends. The CDR3 sequence is CATSRDPAGEETQYF. The CDR3 coding sequence is TGTGCCACCAGCAGAGATCCGGCAGGGGAGGAGACCCAGTACTTC.

This rearrangement joins TRBV7-8 to TRBJ1-2; D might be TRBD1 (6 bases). The CDR3 covers 13 residues. V lost 5 bases to trimming and J lost 7 bases, with 14 bases between them. Germline CDR1 reads SGHVS; CDR2 reads FQNEAQ. The CDR3 loop reads CASSPDRNRGYTF. The CDR3 coding sequence is TGTGCCAGCAGCCCCGACAGGAATCGTGGCTACACCTTC.

V and J are TRBV18 and TRBJ2-7; D is possibly TRBD1 (6 bases). V was cut by 5 bases and J by 5 bases, with 13 bases left in between. The germline V gene has CDR1 KGHSH and CDR2 LQKENI. This CDR3 region has 13 residues. The CDR3 is CASSGQQGDEQYF. The CDR3, as DNA: TGTGCCAGCTCAGGACAGCAGGGCGACGAGCAGTACTTC.

V usage is TRBV28 and J usage is TRBJ2-7, with D tentatively TRBD1 (6 bases). This CDR3 is 14 amino acids long. The germline V and J ends were trimmed by 5 bases and 6 bases, with 17 bases remaining between them. Germline V gene lookup returns CDR1 MDHEN and CDR2 SYDVKM. This CDR3 reads CASSTAAGAAEQYF. The CDR3 DNA sequence: TGTGCCAGCAGTACCGCTGCAGGGGCGGCCGAGCAGTACTTC.

The gene calls are TRBV19 and TRBJ2-7; the match to TRBD1 covers 10 bases. The CDR3 is 16 amino acids. The J segment lost 1 base and the V segment lost 5 bases, leaving 8 bases of the junction unmatched. Germline assignment: CDR1 LNHDA and CDR2 SQIVND (reference sequence). CDR3 DNA: TGTGCCAGTAGTCATCCGGGACAGGGGTTTTCCTACGAGCAGTACTTC. It yields the protein CASSHPGQGFSYEQYF.